Each of the 3 T cell receptor beta chains below was sequenced from the same sample in a study of blood T cell repertoires in COVID-19. The repertoire was sequenced with immunoSEQ multiplex PCR; TCRdb's copy has only in-frame clones and lacks some. The sample yields a few hundred thousand clones, 70% to 90% seen once. Input material: peripheral blood. The receptor source for this set is a woman in her forties or fifties with acute or convalescent COVID-19.

The V and J genes are TRBV24-1 and TRBJ2-5; 14 nucleotides match TRBD2. The trim removed 4 bases at V and 1 base at J, leaving 1 base unmatched. The CDR3 sequence is 16 residues long. CDR1 and CDR2 (germline): KGHDR, SFDVKD. The CDR3 loop is CATSEGTSGGQETQYF. The CDR3, as DNA: TGTGCCACCAGTGAAGGGACTAGCGGGGGCCAAGAGACCCAGTACTTC.

This chain links TRBV3-1 (or the pseudogene TRBV3-2) with TRBJ1-1; 11 nucleotides match TRBD1. CDR1 and CDR2 from the germline V gene are LGHDT and YNNKEL (reference sequence). The CDR3 contains 16 residues. J was trimmed by 0 bases and V by 3 bases; bases with no gene match: 3. CDR3 residues: CASSQWTGGLNTEAFF. DNA of the CDR3: TGTGCCAGCAGCCAGTGGACAGGGGGCCTGAACACTGAAGCTTTCTTT.

The chain carries TRBV19 and TRBJ1-1, with a possible D match to TRBD1 (6 bases). From germline, CDR1 is LNHDA and CDR2 SQIVND (reference sequence). This CDR3 spans 15 amino acids. With 7 bases removed from V and 6 bases from J, the gap between germline ends came to 21 bases. CDR3 amino acids: CASTALGATVAEAFF. The CDR3 region has the DNA TGTGCCAGTACCGCTCTGGGGGCGACGGTCGCTGAAGCTTTCTTT.